Shown below are 22 T cell receptor beta chains from a single sample sequenced in a study of CD8 T cells in ankylosing spondylitis. Points from the study as a whole: In ankylosing spondylitis blood, a motif of roughly eight highly homologous TCR beta variants appeared characteristic.

Their antigen targets remain unknown. MiXCR, run by TCRdb on the 5' RACE reads, gives a single entry per CDR3 protein. The table shows 750,000 to 850,000 distinct CDR3 sequences, with roughly 12% occurring only once. Sequenced: blood, either unsorted or a sorted T cell fraction (not recorded which). The receptors stem from a male donor with ankylosing spondylitis.

This clonotype was detected a few times. V is TRBV5-1 and J is TRBJ2-1; TRBD1 agrees at 7 bases. The CDR3 is 14 residues long. The V segment lost 4 bases and the J segment 12 bases; nucleotides outside the gene matches: 13. Germline CDR1 reads SGHRS; CDR2 reads YFSETQ. The CDR3 nucleotides are TGCGCCAGCAGCCCGGGACAGAGGGTTTCAGTGCAGTTCTTC. It yields the protein CASSPGQRVSVQFF.

This clonotype appeared a few times. Germline is not matched at one junction end, which may reflect a read error. This chain links TRBV5-1 with TRBJ1-5; 8 bases fit TRBD1. Germline V gives CDR1 SGHRS, CDR2 YFSETQ. The CDR3 has 13 amino acids. CDR3: CASSAGGNQPQHF. The CDR3 DNA follows: TGCGCCAGCAGCGCAGGGGGCAACCAGCCCCAGCATTTT.

In this sample, this clonotype turned up many times. V gene TRBV6-5 combines with J gene TRBJ1-2; tentative D call: TRBD1 (6 bases). Germline CDR1 reads MNHEY; CDR2 reads SVGAGI. CDR3 length: 17 amino acids. Trimming took 0 bases from V and 4 from J, leaving 18 bases between them. The chain's CDR3 is CASSYSLGQGTIYGYTF. CDR3 in DNA: TGTGCCAGCAGTTACTCTCTCGGGCAGGGGACCATCTATGGCTACACCTTC.

This clonotype was detected ten times or more. V usage is TRBV29-1 and J usage is TRBJ2-7; D is possibly TRBD1 (5 bases). Trimming stripped 4 bases from V and 0 bases from J, with 13 bases between. This CDR3 region has 14 residues. Germline CDR1 reads SQVTM; CDR2 reads ANQGSEA. CDR3 DNA: TGCAGCGTTGGGACACAAGCAATCTCCTACGAGCAGTACTTC. Residues: CSVGTQAISYEQYF.

The genes are TRBV20-1 and TRBJ1-1, with D possibly TRBD1 on 6 matching bases. The CDR3 totals 14 residues. The ends were cut back, 6 bases at V and 5 bases at J, with 19 bases in the middle. Germline-derived CDR1 and CDR2 are DFQATT and SNEGSKA (reference sequence). The DNA of the CDR3 is TGCAGTGCCACTGAGGACAGCCGAATTACTGAAGCTTTCTTT. It is translated as CSATEDSRITEAFF.

This clonotype was picked up a small number of times. The CDR3 region is CASSFGTATRRDTGELFF. CDR3 nucleotides: TGTGCCAGCAGTTTCGGGACGGCAACCAGGCGGGACACCGGGGAGCTGTTTTTT. The V gene is TRBV12-3 or TRBV12-4, the J gene TRBJ2-2; D possibly uses TRBD1 or TRBD2 (5 bases each). Between the trimmed V and J ends, which lost 3 bases and 3 bases, there was a span of 20 bases. CDR3 length: 18 residues.

This clonotype was observed a handful of times. The chain is built from TRBV6-5 and TRBJ1-3, with D possibly TRBD1 on 5 matching bases. V was shortened by 0 bases and J by 0 bases, with 9 bases between the two germline ends. The CDR3 runs to 16 residues. In germline, CDR1 is MNHEY, CDR2 SVGAGI. The CDR3 region is CASSYSRGRSGNTIYF. Written as DNA, the CDR3 is TGTGCCAGCAGTTACTCGAGGGGTCGCTCTGGAAACACCATATATTTT.

In this sample, this clonotype turned up a few times. The chain carries TRBV6-5 and TRBJ1-2; D not resolved. This CDR3 is built from 17 residues. Per germline, CDR1 MNHEY and CDR2 SVGAGI. Trimming shortened V by 1 base and J by 6 bases, and 21 bases separated the two germline ends. The CDR3 protein is CASSYFGMAGKMDGYTF. CDR3 DNA sequence: TGTGCCAGCAGTTACTTCGGAATGGCAGGCAAGATGGATGGCTACACCTTC.

This clonotype was counted between two and nine times. This rearrangement joins TRBV7-9 to TRBJ1-2; tentative D call: TRBD1 (5 bases). Germline loops: CDR1 SEHNR, CDR2 FQNEAQ (reference sequence). This CDR3 contains 15 residues. V lost 5 bases and J lost 0, with 13 bases in between. The CDR3 protein is CASSPSGLANYGYTF. DNA for the CDR3: TGTGCCAGCAGCCCCTCGGGGCTAGCTAACTATGGCTACACCTTC.

This clonotype was seen a few times. The J gene is TRBJ2-7, the V gene TRBV12-3 or TRBV12-4; D remains unclear. The CDR3 has 13 residues. Trimming removed 2 bases from V and 6 bases from J, with 11 bases in between. The CDR3 reads CASSLRPTGEQYF. The CDR3 coding sequence is TGTGCCAGCAGTTTAAGGCCCACGGGCGAGCAGTACTTC.

The chain carries TRBV2 and TRBJ2-2; D might be TRBD1 (6 bases). The V gene lost 2 bases and the J gene lost 2 bases, with 12 bases spanning the gap. CDR1 is SNHLY and CDR2 is FYNNEI in the germline V gene. The CDR3 has 16 residues. The CDR3 spells CASSEWGQDNTGELFF. The CDR3 nucleotides read TGTGCCAGCAGTGAATGGGGGCAGGACAACACCGGGGAGCTGTTTTTT.

The chain combines TRBV4-2 with TRBJ2-2; no clear D gene. The CDR3 loop spans 12 amino acids. Trimming took off 4 bases at V and 6 bases at J, with 6 bases between the two ends. Germline assignment: CDR1 LGHNA and CDR2 YNFKEQ. The CDR3 DNA reads as TGTGCCAGCAGCCGAACCCCCGGGGAGCTGTTTTTT. It yields the protein CASSRTPGELFF.

This clonotype was picked up a small number of times. The chain couples TRBV5-1 to TRBJ1-4; D is ambiguous. Germline V gene sequence: CDR1 SGHRS, CDR2 YFSETQ. CDR3 size: 15 residues. Trimming stripped 2 bases from V and 0 bases from J, with 8 bases between. CDR3 amino acids: CASSFGLATNEKLFF. CDR3 DNA: TGCGCCAGCAGCTTCGGACTTGCAACTAATGAAAAACTGTTTTTT.

The V gene is TRBV29-1, the J gene TRBJ2-1; the match to TRBD1 covers 8 bases. Losses at the gene ends were 6 bases for V and 4 bases for J; bases not matched to a gene: 11. This CDR3 region has 15 residues. Per germline, CDR1 SQVTM and CDR2 ANQGSEA. The CDR3, as DNA: TGCAGCGTACAAGGCTCGGACAGGGTATACAATGAGCAGTTCTTC. Translation gives CSVQGSDRVYNEQFF.

This chain connects TRBV4-3 to TRBJ1-2; 10 bases match TRBD1. Germline values: CDR1 LGHNA, CDR2 YSLEER. The CDR3 has 15 amino acids. The ends lost 2 bases at V and 6 bases at J; junction bases unmatched: 6. Here the CDR3 DNA reads TGCGCCAGCAGCCAATGGGACAGGGGTTCAGATGGCTACACCTTC. Its translation: CASSQWDRGSDGYTF.

This clonotype occurred many times. The rearrangement links TRBV7-2 to TRBJ2-3; 10 bases agree with TRBD2. CDR3 length: 17 amino acids. Germline values: CDR1 SGHTA, CDR2 FQGNSA. Losses at the gene ends were 0 bases for V and 3 bases for J; bases not matched to a gene: 6. Written as DNA, the CDR3 is TGTGCCAGCAGCTTAGCCCGAGCGGGAGGGGGTACAGATACGCAGTATTTT. It codes for CASSLARAGGGTDTQYF.

This clonotype has only a few counts. DNA for the CDR3: TGTGCCAGCAGCCCAGGGCCAATACACCAAGAGACCCAGTACTTC. This encodes CASSPGPIHQETQYF. V and J are TRBV7-2 and TRBJ2-5, with a weak D call TRBD1 (5 bases). Germline CDR1 SGHTA, CDR2 FQGNSA. The CDR3 is 15 amino acids. The ends were cut back, 5 bases at V and 0 bases at J, with 13 bases in the middle.

This clonotype was picked up a small number of times. V is TRBV5-1 and J is TRBJ1-2; D call uncertain. This CDR3 comprises 14 residues. V was pared by 2 bases and J by 12 bases, with 20 bases between. In germline, CDR1 is SGHRS, CDR2 YFSETQ. CDR3 in amino acids: CASSLTLAAGVNTF. The CDR3 region has the DNA TGCGCCAGCAGCTTAACATTGGCGGCTGGAGTGAACACCTTC.

This clonotype has a handful of counts. The chain uses TRBV29-1 and TRBJ2-5, with D tentatively TRBD1 or TRBD2 (5 bases each). The CDR3 has 12 residues. The germline gives CDR1 SQVTM, CDR2 ANQGSEA. With 3 bases removed from V and 9 bases from J, the gap between germline ends came to 14 bases. The chain's CDR3 is CSVDLLLGAQYF. As DNA, the CDR3 is TGCAGCGTTGATCTGCTCCTGGGGGCCCAGTACTTC.

This clonotype has a handful of counts. The J gene is TRBJ2-7, the V gene TRBV3-1; D is undetermined. The CDR3 has 14 amino acids. Trimming removed 2 bases from V and 2 bases from J, with 10 bases in between. Per germline, CDR1 LGHDT and CDR2 YNNKEL (reference sequence). This CDR3 reads CASSQSSPAYEQYF. In nucleotides, the CDR3 is TGTGCCAGCAGCCAATCCAGTCCGGCCTACGAGCAGTACTTC.

There are a few counts of this clonotype. The chain has TRBV20-1 and TRBJ2-3, with TRBD2 matching over 8 bases. Germline V gene sequence: CDR1 DFQATT, CDR2 SNEGSKA (reference sequence). The ends lost 3 bases at V and 6 bases at J; junction bases unmatched: 8. This CDR3 has 14 amino acids. The CDR3 sequence is CSARASGGRDTQYF. The CDR3 coding sequence is TGCAGTGCTAGGGCCTCGGGGGGGAGGGATACGCAGTATTTT.

Here the CDR3 reads CASRGTPATGELFF. In DNA, the CDR3 is TGTGCCAGCAGAGGGACACCAGCGACCGGGGAGCTGTTTTTT. V usage is TRBV28 and J usage is TRBJ2-2; D possibly corresponds to TRBD1 (6 bases). The CDR3 is 14 residues long. V lost 6 bases to trimming and J lost 5 bases, with 13 bases between them. In germline, CDR1 is MDHEN, CDR2 SYDVKM. Supplemented by reference TRBV28 and TRBJ2-2, the full variable domain reads DVKVTQSSRYLVKRTGEKVFLECVQDMDHENMFWYRQDPGLGLRLIYFSYDVKMKEKGDIPEGYSVSREKKERFSLILESASTNQTSMYLCASRGTPATGELFFGEGSRLTVL.